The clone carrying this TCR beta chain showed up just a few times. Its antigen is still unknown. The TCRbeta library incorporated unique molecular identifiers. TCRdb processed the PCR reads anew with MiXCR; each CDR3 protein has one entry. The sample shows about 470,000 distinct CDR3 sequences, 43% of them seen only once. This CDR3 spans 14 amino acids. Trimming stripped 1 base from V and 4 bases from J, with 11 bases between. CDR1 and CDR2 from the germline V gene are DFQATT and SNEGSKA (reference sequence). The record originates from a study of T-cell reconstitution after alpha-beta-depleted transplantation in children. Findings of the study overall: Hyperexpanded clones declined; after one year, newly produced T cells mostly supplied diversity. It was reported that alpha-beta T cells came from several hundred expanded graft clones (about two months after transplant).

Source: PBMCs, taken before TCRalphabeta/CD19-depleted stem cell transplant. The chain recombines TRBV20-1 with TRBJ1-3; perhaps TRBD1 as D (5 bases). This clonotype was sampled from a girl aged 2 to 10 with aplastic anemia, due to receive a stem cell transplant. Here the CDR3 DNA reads TGCAGTGCTAGAGGTGGGGGAAACGGAAACACCATATATTTT. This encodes CSARGGGNGNTIYF.